This TCR beta chain originates from a study of blood T cells in healthy people across ages. A second PCR of about 7 to 12 cycles used a sample-barcoded 5' primer and a J-beta primer mix. TCRdb re-derived calls from the 5' RACE reads in MiXCR, one entry per CDR3 protein. The sample holds hundreds of thousands of distinct CDR3 sequences, about 53% seen once. This clonotype was counted only a few times. Sequencing was done on a sample of blood. This sequence was found in a man between 60 and 75 years old in good health.

The CDR3 is CASSLLQYEQYF. The CDR3 bases are TGCGCCAGCAGCCTGCTTCAGTACGAGCAGTACTTC. The chain combines TRBV5-1 with TRBJ2-7; D not certain. Trimming pared 4 bases from V and 4 bases from J, leaving 9 bases between. CDR1 is SGHRS, CDR2 YFSETQ, per germline. This CDR3 is built from 12 residues.